Sequencing of this T cell receptor beta chain was carried out in a study of identical twins. Study conclusions and caveats: Modelling underestimated the level of out-of-frame TCR alpha sharing observed in monozygotic twins. There is a chance that invariant MAIT and iNKT cells partially muddied zero-insertion analyses. Cross-sectional statistical analysis was relied on for the conclusions, without the same donors being followed.

This clonotype was observed a handful of times. Its specificity is not known. CDR3 size: 16 residues. Germline V gene data show CDR1 as SGHRS and CDR2 as YFSETQ. Trimming took off 0 bases at V and 3 bases at J, with 16 bases between the two ends. Carrying unique molecular identifiers, the cDNA also gained a universal primer site through template switching. TCRdb fed the 5' RACE reads into MiXCR, producing one record per CDR3 protein. The repertoire consists of approximately 410,000 distinct CDR3 sequences, with approximately 18% occurring once and the leading ten covering approximately 12%. The clonotype comes from a man over 45 in good health. This chain joins TRBV5-1 and TRBJ2-7; TRBD1 is a possible D gene (6 bases). Sequences were obtained from naive T cells sorted from blood. CDR3 coding DNA: TGCGCCAGCAGCTTGGAGGGTGGGGGCCTCCACTACGAGCAGTACTTC. This encodes CASSLEGGGLHYEQYF.